A selection of T cell receptor beta chains follows, all from one sample in a study of T cells after yellow fever vaccination. TCRdb reprocessed the 5' RACE reads via MiXCR and lists one record per CDR3 protein. Found here are under 350,000 distinct CDR3 sequences, approximately 4% of them singletons; the top ten hold 20% to 25%. The input for sequencing was PBMCs, taken 5 days after the yellow fever booster vaccination. Source of these receptors: a man aged 18-30 years who received the YFV17D yellow fever vaccine. Both conserved end residues are trimmed from each CDR3. The D gene is left open where the match is weak. Size tells how often a clone was seen (once, few, many) or the class of an expanded clone, and some rows leave it out.

d_call clone_size v_call cdr3_aa
NA NA TRBV28 ASSLIRGRQTQY
NA NA TRBV7-9 ASSNRDTDEKLF
NA many TRBV4-2 ASSQVLVTEVY
NA many TRBV3-1 ASSLGTLAKNIQY
NA few TRBV29-1 SFVKDGNTGELF
NA many TRBV11-2 ASSLLGDVAGELF
NA many TRBV4-3 ASSRGVGTEAF
NA few TRBV5-6 ASSLAGVIGRPMETQY
NA NA TRBV7-2 ASSQGGFGANVLT
NA NA TRBV27 ASSPPGLQQY
TRBD1 many TRBV5-1 ASSRTGGDEKLF
NA NA TRBV28 ASSSQRKLF
TRBD2 many TRBV6-2/TRBV6-3 ASSYHIPGLAGKAYNEQF
NA few TRBV7-9 ASSRDSGVLT
NA NA TRBV6-5 ASGTQTLDTQY
NA many TRBV7-8 ASSLTRVRANEKLF
NA many TRBV9 ASSVSGSGNTIY
NA few TRBV20-1 SASLQGDATNEKLF
NA few TRBV12-3/TRBV12-4 ASSLNRQGYT
NA few TRBV7-3 ASSFYLNNEQF
TRBD1 few TRBV11-2 ASSLARYGTGTSRAAF
NA NA TRBV7-2 ASSPPNVYGYT